These T cell receptor beta chains were read from a single sample in a study of shared clonotypes between healthy human individuals. TCRdb's table, derived via immunoSEQ multiplex PCR, lists solely in-frame clones and lacks some. Here the sample spans about 2.1 million clones, roughly 95% being singletons. The sample consisted of naive CD8+ T cells from PBMCs. These receptors all come from a man aged 18 to 30 in good health. Some clones in this sample may be carry-over from other donors' samples. Both conserved end residues are part of each CDR3. A D gene is named only where the DNA matches it firmly. Rows give clone size only sometimes, using once, few, many, or a class for an expanded clone.

len	abundance	v_gene	j_gene	d_gene	CDR3aa	CDR3nt
15	.	TRBV25-1	TRBJ1-5	TRBD1	CASGSRQGTNQPQHF	TGTGCCAGCGGATCCCGACAGGGAACAAACCAGCCCCAGCATTTT
15	.	TRBV28	TRBJ1-3	.	CASSFGRSSGNTIYF	TGTGCCAGCAGTTTCGGACGAAGCTCTGGAAACACCATATATTTT
19	.	TRBV27	TRBJ1-1	.	CASSLYPPGALGVDTEAFF	TGTGCCAGCAGTTTATACCCACCAGGGGCCCTCGGGGTGGACACTGAAGCTTTCTTT
14	.	TRBV7-8	TRBJ2-7	.	CASSLRQVSYEQYF	TGTGCCAGCAGCTTACGACAGGTCTCCTACGAGCAGTACTTC
15	.	TRBV27	TRBJ2-1	.	CASSPLGLIYNEQFF	TGTGCCAGCAGTCCCTTAGGACTTATATACAATGAGCAGTTCTTC
14	.	TRBV21-1	TRBJ2-7	.	CASSRGRPAESQYF	TGTGCCAGCAGCAGGGGACGACCTGCGGAGTCGCAGTACTTC
19	.	TRBV29-1	TRBJ2-3	.	CSVNGWTAGEGFGTDTQYF	TGCAGCGTGAACGGCTGGACCGCCGGCGAAGGATTTGGCACAGATACGCAGTATTTT
14	.	TRBV27	TRBJ2-5	.	CASSLSTSSGDQYF	TGTGCCAGCAGTTTATCGACTAGTTCGGGAGACCAGTACTTC
18	.	TRBV10-3	TRBJ2-2	TRBD2	CAISEPPRTSGSAGELFF	TGTGCCATCAGTGAGCCCCCCCGGACTAGCGGGAGTGCCGGGGAGCTGTTTTTT
11	few	TRBV29-1	TRBJ1-1	.	CSGWRDTEAFF	TGCAGCGGATGGAGGGACACTGAAGCTTTCTTT
11	.	TRBV28	TRBJ1-1	TRBD1	CGGTRGAEAFF	TGTGGGGGTACCAGGGGGGCTGAAGCTTTCTTT
12	.	TRBV19	TRBJ1-1	.	CASIGEDTEAFF	TGTGCCAGTATTGGCGAGGACACTGAAGCTTTCTTT
15	.	TRBV6-6	TRBJ1-1	.	CASSYSGRENTEAFF	TGTGCCAGCAGTTACTCGGGACGGGAGAACACTGAAGCTTTCTTT
15	.	TRBV27	TRBJ1-5	.	CASSFLPVPGQPQHF	TGTGCCAGCAGTTTCCTCCCTGTACCAGGTCAGCCCCAGCATTTT
10	.	TRBV25-1	TRBJ2-7	.	CASSGYEQYF	TGTGCCAGCAGTGGTTACGAGCAGTACTTC
15	few	TRBV27	TRBJ1-1	TRBD1	CASTPSGQSNTEAFF	TGTGCCAGCACCCCCTCGGGACAGTCAAACACTGAAGCTTTCTTT
13	.	TRBV7-9	TRBJ2-7	.	CASSLATAYEQYF	TGTGCCAGCAGCTTGGCTACAGCGTACGAGCAGTACTTC
15	.	TRBV27	TRBJ2-1	.	CASSLSIAGSNEQFF	TGTGCCAGCAGTTTATCGATTGCGGGGTCCAATGAGCAGTTCTTC
15	.	TRBV28	TRBJ2-7	.	CASSLSVGELYEQYF	TGTGCCAGCAGTTTATCCGTCGGAGAGCTCTACGAGCAGTACTTC
13	.	TRBV27	TRBJ1-2	.	CASSFGLNYGYTF	TGTGCCAGCAGTTTTGGGTTAAACTATGGCTACACCTTC
14	once	TRBV27	TRBJ1-1	.	CASTFGMGSTEAFF	TGTGCCAGCACTTTCGGGATGGGCAGCACTGAAGCTTTCTTT
17	.	TRBV19	TRBJ1-2	TRBD1	CASSFRGQAHSNYGYTF	TGTGCCAGTAGTTTCCGCGGACAGGCTCACTCTAACTATGGCTACACCTTC
14	.	TRBV28	TRBJ2-7	TRBD2	CASSPSGTSYEQYF	TGTGCCAGCAGCCCTAGCGGAACTTCCTACGAGCAGTACTTC
13	.	TRBV13	TRBJ2-7	.	CASGWWGSGEQYF	TGTGCCTCGGGTTGGTGGGGATCCGGCGAGCAGTACTTC
11	.	TRBV30	TRBJ2-7	.	CAWSAATKEYF	TGTGCCTGGAGTGCAGCTACAAAGGAGTACTTC
13	.	TRBV9	TRBJ2-7	TRBD2	CASSASGSPEQYF	TGTGCCAGCAGCGCTAGCGGGAGCCCCGAGCAGTACTTC
15	.	TRBV4-2	TRBJ1-1	.	CASSQELGTYTEAFF	TGTGCCAGCAGCCAAGAACTGGGCACTTACACTGAAGCTTTCTTT
15	.	TRBV11-2	TRBJ2-3	TRBD1	CASSPRDRYTDTQYF	TGTGCCAGCAGCCCCCGGGACAGATACACAGATACGCAGTATTTT
8	.	TRBV29-1	TRBJ2-1	.	CSVPPVFF	TGCAGCGTTCCGCCGGTGTTCTTC
14	.	TRBV7-2	TRBJ1-4	.	CASSLGQGGEKLFF	TGTGCCAGCAGCTTAGGGCAGGGAGGAGAAAAACTGTTTTTT
13	once	TRBV15	TRBJ2-1	TRBD1	CATSRDRGHEQFF	TGTGCCACCAGCAGAGATAGGGGGCATGAGCAGTTCTTC
13	once	TRBV14	TRBJ2-7	TRBD1	CASSPLGTDEQYF	TGTGCCAGCAGCCCTTTAGGGACAGACGAGCAGTACTTC
15	.	TRBV9	TRBJ2-7	TRBD2	CASSVGLAGSYEQYF	TGTGCCAGCAGCGTCGGCCTAGCGGGATCCTACGAGCAGTACTTC
18	.	TRBV7-3	TRBJ2-2	TRBD2	CASSLTRIAGPNTGELFF	TGTGCCAGCAGCTTAACCCGAATAGCGGGGCCGAACACCGGGGAGCTGTTTTTT
16	.	TRBV19	TRBJ2-3	TRBD2	CASSIFWAGGEDTQYF	TGTGCCAGTAGTATTTTTTGGGCGGGAGGGGAAGATACGCAGTATTTT
17	.	TRBV27	TRBJ2-7	.	CASSFLGGSGHSYEQYF	TGTGCCAGCAGTTTTCTCGGAGGGAGCGGCCATTCCTACGAGCAGTACTTC
14	.	TRBV27	TRBJ1-5	.	CASSPRVGNQPQHF	TGTGCCAGCAGTCCCAGGGTCGGCAATCAGCCCCAGCATTTT
13	.	TRBV9	TRBJ2-7	.	CASSVDSFNEQYF	TGTGCCAGCAGCGTTGACAGTTTCAACGAGCAGTACTTC
15	.	TRBV28	TRBJ1-2	TRBD1	CASSKAWGQGAGYTF	TGTGCCAGCAGTAAAGCCTGGGGACAGGGGGCTGGCTACACCTTC
16	once	TRBV28	TRBJ1-5	.	CASSAFPRHIVQPQHF	TGTGCCAGCAGTGCCTTCCCCCGGCATATTGTTCAGCCCCAGCATTTT
15	.	TRBV7-9	TRBJ2-5	TRBD1	CASIRGGQGFQTQYF	TGTGCCAGCATACGAGGGGGACAGGGCTTTCAGACCCAGTACTTC
13	.	TRBV2	TRBJ2-7	TRBD1	CAGDRRGTYEQYF	TGTGCGGGGGACAGAAGGGGCACCTACGAGCAGTACTTC
16	.	TRBV27	TRBJ2-5	TRBD1	CASSGGPGQGAVTQYF	TGTGCCAGCAGCGGGGGCCCGGGACAGGGGGCAGTGACCCAGTACTTC
15	.	TRBV30	TRBJ2-1	.	CAWSVITQNLLEQFF	TGTGCCTGGAGTGTAATTACGCAGAACCTTTTGGAGCAGTTCTTC
12	.	TRBV15	TRBJ2-7	.	CATRTETYEQYF	TGTGCCACCAGGACTGAAACCTACGAGCAGTACTTC
15	.	TRBV7-9	TRBJ1-1	.	CASSLSQGGNTEAFF	TGTGCCAGCAGCCTTTCCCAGGGAGGGAACACTGAAGCTTTCTTT
13	.	TRBV11-3	TRBJ2-7	.	CASSFRVSYEQYF	TGTGCCAGCAGCTTTAGGGTCTCCTACGAGCAGTACTTC
15	.	TRBV9	TRBJ2-1	TRBD2	CASRRNGRPQDEQFF	TGTGCCAGCAGAAGAAACGGGAGGCCTCAGGATGAGCAGTTCTTC
16	.	TRBV28	TRBJ2-3	TRBD1	CASSLTGTASTDTQYF	TGTGCCAGCAGTTTGACCGGGACAGCTAGCACAGATACGCAGTATTTT
13	once	TRBV28	TRBJ2-7	.	CASSLPGSYEQYF	TGTGCCAGCAGTTTACCGGGGTCCTACGAGCAGTACTTC